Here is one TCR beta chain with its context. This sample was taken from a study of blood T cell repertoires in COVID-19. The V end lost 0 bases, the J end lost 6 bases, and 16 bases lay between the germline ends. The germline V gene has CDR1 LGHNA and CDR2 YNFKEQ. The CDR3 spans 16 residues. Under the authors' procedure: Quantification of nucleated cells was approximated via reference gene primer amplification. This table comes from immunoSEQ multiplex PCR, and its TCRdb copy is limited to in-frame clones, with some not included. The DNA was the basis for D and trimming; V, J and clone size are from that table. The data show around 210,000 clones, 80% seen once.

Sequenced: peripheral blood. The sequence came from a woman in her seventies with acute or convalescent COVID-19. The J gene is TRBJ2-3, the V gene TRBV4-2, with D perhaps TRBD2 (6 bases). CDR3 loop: CASSQEVGLSRDTQYF. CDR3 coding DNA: TGTGCCAGCAGCCAAGAGGTGGGACTCAGCCGGGATACGCAGTATTTT.